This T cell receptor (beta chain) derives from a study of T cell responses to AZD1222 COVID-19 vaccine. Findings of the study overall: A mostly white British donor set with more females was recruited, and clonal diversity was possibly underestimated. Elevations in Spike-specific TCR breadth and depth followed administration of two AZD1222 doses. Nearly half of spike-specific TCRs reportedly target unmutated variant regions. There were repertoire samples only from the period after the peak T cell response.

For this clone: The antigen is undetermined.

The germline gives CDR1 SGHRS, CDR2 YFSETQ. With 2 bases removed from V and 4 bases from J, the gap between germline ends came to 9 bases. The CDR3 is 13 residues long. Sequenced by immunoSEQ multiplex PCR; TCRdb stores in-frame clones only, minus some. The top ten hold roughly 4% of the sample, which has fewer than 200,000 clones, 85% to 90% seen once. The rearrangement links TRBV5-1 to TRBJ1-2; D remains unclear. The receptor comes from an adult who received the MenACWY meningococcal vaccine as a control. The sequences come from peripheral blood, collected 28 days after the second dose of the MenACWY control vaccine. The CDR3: CASSFGSLYGYTF. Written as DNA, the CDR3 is TGCGCCAGCAGCTTCGGCAGTCTCTATGGCTACACCTTC.